The next 12 T cell receptor beta chains were all read from a single sample in a study of blood T cell repertoires in COVID-19. Only in-frame clones appear in the TCRdb table, and some are missing; sequencing was by immunoSEQ multiplex PCR. The table records tens of thousands of clones, around 75% of them present only once. The specimen was peripheral blood. The receptors derive from a woman older than 75 with active or convalescent COVID-19.

The gene calls are TRBV4-1 and TRBJ1-5; TRBD1 aligns across 10 bases. Trimming at V came to 4 bases and at J to 9 bases, leaving 6 bases not matched to a gene. The germline gives CDR1 MGHRA, CDR2 YSYEKL. This CDR3 region has 14 residues. The CDR3 bases are TGCGCCAGCAGCCCAGGACAGGGGGAACGGCCCCAGCATTTT. It codes for CASSPGQGERPQHF.

There are a few counts of this clone. The chain carries TRBV5-1 and TRBJ2-7; TRBD2 matches 11 bases. The CDR3 extends over 15 amino acids. V trimming: 4 bases; J trimming: 3 bases; junction bases outside the gene matches: 6. Germline lookup yields CDR1 SGHRS and CDR2 YFSETQ. The chain's CDR3 is CASSPTSGSIYEQYF. CDR3 bases: TGCGCCAGCAGCCCAACTAGCGGGAGTATCTACGAGCAGTACTTC.

The chain is built from TRBV4-3 and TRBJ2-7, with 8 bases lining up with TRBD2. Germline assignment: CDR1 LGHNA and CDR2 YSLEER. V trimming: 0 bases; J trimming: 6 bases; junction bases outside the gene matches: 4. The CDR3 has 14 residues. CDR3: CASSQDPAGVEQYF. DNA of the CDR3: TGCGCCAGCAGCCAAGATCCAGCGGGGGTCGAGCAGTACTTC.

The chain recombines TRBV18 with TRBJ1-1, with D possibly matching TRBD1 (6 bases). CDR3 length: 15 residues. V was clipped by 2 bases and J by 0 bases, with 10 bases between them. Germline CDR1 is KGHSH and CDR2 is LQKENI. The CDR3 DNA reads TGTGCCAGCTCACCATCAGGGGTCATGAACACTGAAGCTTTCTTT. It codes for CASSPSGVMNTEAFF.

The genes are TRBV30 and TRBJ2-7; 7 nucleotides line up with TRBD2. Looked up from germline, CDR1 is GTSNPN and CDR2 is SVGIG (reference sequence). J was trimmed by 3 bases and V by 4 bases; bases with no gene match: 0. The CDR3 contains 11 residues. This chain's CDR3 is CAWTSGYEQYF. CDR3 DNA: TGTGCCTGGACTAGCGGCTACGAGCAGTACTTC.

In this sample, this clone turned up a few times. The chain joins TRBV7-9 to TRBJ1-6, with D unresolved. CDR1 is SEHNR and CDR2 is FQNEAQ in the germline V gene (reference sequence). V lost 2 bases to trimming and J lost 14 bases, with 10 bases between them. This CDR3 is built from 12 residues. The CDR3 sequence: CASSLSLQALHF. The CDR3 DNA sequence: TGTGCCAGCAGCTTATCGCTCCAGGCCCTCCACTTT.

The V gene is TRBV21-1, the J gene TRBJ2-1; the table's D call, TRBD1, was not checked against the DNA. TRBV21-1 is labeled a pseudogene. The CDR3 sequence is 13 residues long. The chain's CDR3 is CASSKYADSEQFF. The DNA for the CDR3 is TGTGCCAGCAGCAAATACGCGGACAGTGAGCAGTTCTTC.

The V and J genes are TRBV7-3 and TRBJ2-5; possible D gene TRBD1, 5 bases. V was clipped by 2 bases and J by 2 bases, with 9 bases between them. Per the germline V gene, CDR1 is SGHTA and CDR2 is FQGTGA. The CDR3 is 14 residues long. The CDR3 DNA is TGTGCCAGCAGCTTATCGAGGACACAAGAGACCCAGTACTTC. Amino acid sequence: CASSLSRTQETQYF.

V usage is TRBV12-3 or TRBV12-4 and J usage is TRBJ2-1, with 7 bases matching TRBD2. The CDR3 totals 11 residues. The J segment lost 15 bases and the V segment lost 1 base, leaving 3 bases of the junction unmatched. The CDR3 coding sequence is TGTGCCAGCAGTTTAGGGTGGGAGGGGTTCTTC. It yields the protein CASSLGWEGFF.

The chain uses TRBV11-2 and TRBJ2-3; no clear D. V shed 2 bases and J shed 8 bases, with 14 bases lying between them. The CDR3 is made up of 14 amino acids. Germline lookup yields CDR1 SGHAT and CDR2 FQNNGV. The CDR3 coding sequence is TGTGCCAGCAGCTTAAACCGCCCCCCCGGTACGCAGTATTTT. Protein sequence: CASSLNRPPGTQYF.

The V and J genes are TRBV10-3 and TRBJ2-7, with a possible D match to TRBD1 (6 bases). This CDR3 has 13 amino acids. Trimming cost V 8 bases and J 1 base, with 12 bases left between them. Germline CDR1 and CDR2: ENHRY and SYGVKD. This CDR3 reads CAIGWGLSYEQYF. In DNA form, the CDR3 reads TGTGCCATCGGGTGGGGGCTTTCCTACGAGCAGTACTTC.

The rearrangement uses TRBV10-3 and TRBJ1-2; possibly TRBD1 for D (5 bases). Trimming cost V 7 bases and J 0 bases, with 12 bases left between them. This CDR3 comprises 14 residues. Germline CDR1 reads ENHRY; CDR2 reads SYGVKD. This chain's CDR3 is CAIKDSWTNYGYTF. The CDR3 DNA is TGTGCCATCAAAGACAGTTGGACTAACTATGGCTACACCTTC.